The rows below give T cell receptor beta chains drawn from one sample of a study of CD8+ T cells in alopecia areata. The data were produced by immunoSEQ multiplex PCR, yet TCRdb's version contains in-frame clones alone and is incomplete. The data show 95,000 to 120,000 clones, 59% seen once. Sequencing was done on a sample of CD8+ T cells sorted from blood. The receptors were sampled from a human donor in good health. Both conserved end residues are part of each CDR3. A D gene is named only where the DNA matches it firmly. A row's size may be missing; if present it is once, few, many or a size class.

D gene: NA
V gene: TRBV28
clone size: NA
J gene: TRBJ2-2
CDR3 protein: CASRQPPGTGELFF
CDR3 DNA: TGTGCCAGCAGACAACCTCCCGGAACCGGGGAGCTGTTTTTT

D gene: TRBD1
V gene: TRBV6-5
clone size: few
J gene: TRBJ2-1
CDR3 protein: CASSPTGVEQFF
CDR3 DNA: TGTGCCAGCAGTCCGACAGGGGTTGAGCAGTTCTTC

D gene: NA
V gene: TRBV9
clone size: NA
J gene: TRBJ1-1
CDR3 protein: CASSVGGRLNTEAFF
CDR3 DNA: TGTGCCAGCAGCGTAGGAGGCAGACTGAACACTGAAGCTTTCTTT

D gene: NA
V gene: TRBV5-6
clone size: NA
J gene: TRBJ2-3
CDR3 protein: CASSSGFADTQYF
CDR3 DNA: TGTGCCAGCAGCTCCGGATTCGCAGATACGCAGTATTTT

D gene: TRBD1
V gene: TRBV30
clone size: few
J gene: TRBJ1-6
CDR3 protein: CAWSFPGGAGASSGDSPLHF
CDR3 DNA: TGTGCCTGGAGTTTCCCAGGGGGGGCAGGGGCCTCCTCGGGGGATTCACCCCTCCACTTT

D gene: NA
V gene: TRBV21-1
clone size: few
J gene: TRBJ2-7
CDR3 protein: CASSKTSSYEQYF
CDR3 DNA: TGTGCCAGCAGCAAAACGAGCTCCTACGAGCAGTACTTC

D gene: TRBD1
V gene: TRBV11-2
clone size: NA
J gene: TRBJ1-1
CDR3 protein: CASSLESHMWTGENTEAFF
CDR3 DNA: TGTGCCAGCAGCTTAGAATCCCATATGTGGACAGGAGAGAACACTGAAGCTTTCTTT

D gene: NA
V gene: TRBV30
clone size: NA
J gene: TRBJ2-2
CDR3 protein: CAWRRDTGELFF
CDR3 DNA: TGTGCCTGGAGGAGGGATACCGGGGAGCTGTTTTTT

D gene: NA
V gene: TRBV30
clone size: NA
J gene: TRBJ1-1
CDR3 protein: CAWSVSNWGAFF
CDR3 DNA: TGTGCCTGGAGTGTAAGCAATTGGGGGGCTTTCTTT

D gene: NA
V gene: TRBV27
clone size: few
J gene: TRBJ1-4
CDR3 protein: CASSLSTGLATNEKLFF
CDR3 DNA: TGTGCCAGCAGTTTAAGTACAGGGCTGGCAACTAATGAAAAACTGTTTTTT

D gene: TRBD1
V gene: TRBV9
clone size: once
J gene: TRBJ2-1
CDR3 protein: CASSGTGADNEQFF
CDR3 DNA: TGTGCCAGCAGTGGGACAGGGGCGGACAATGAGCAGTTCTTC

D gene: NA
V gene: TRBV7-9
clone size: NA
J gene: TRBJ2-1
CDR3 protein: CASSPDYSGYYNEQFF
CDR3 DNA: TGTGCCAGCAGCCCAGACTACAGTGGGTATTACAATGAGCAGTTCTTC

D gene: TRBD1
V gene: TRBV29-1
clone size: NA
J gene: TRBJ2-7
CDR3 protein: CSVEAPDRGSYEQYF
CDR3 DNA: TGCAGCGTTGAAGCCCCGGACAGGGGGTCCTACGAGCAGTACTTC

D gene: TRBD1
V gene: TRBV9
clone size: few
J gene: TRBJ1-2
CDR3 protein: CASSAGQGGYYGYTF
CDR3 DNA: TGTGCCAGCAGCGCCGGACAGGGCGGGTACTATGGCTACACCTTC

D gene: TRBD2
V gene: TRBV25-1
clone size: NA
J gene: TRBJ2-5
CDR3 protein: CASSETPNSGGTEETQYF
CDR3 DNA: TGTGCCAGCAGTGAAACCCCAAACAGCGGGGGGACCGAAGAGACCCAGTACTTC

D gene: NA
V gene: TRBV7-2
clone size: few
J gene: TRBJ2-4
CDR3 protein: CASSPRDHKNIQYF
CDR3 DNA: TGTGCCAGCAGCCCGCGGGACCACAAAAACATTCAGTACTTC

D gene: NA
V gene: TRBV13
clone size: NA
J gene: TRBJ2-1
CDR3 protein: CASSHLMNEQFF
CDR3 DNA: TGTGCCAGCAGCCACCTTATGAATGAGCAGTTCTTC

D gene: NA
V gene: TRBV7-9
clone size: NA
J gene: TRBJ2-5
CDR3 protein: CASSLLGVGIVETQYF
CDR3 DNA: TGTGCCAGCAGCTTATTGGGGGTCGGTATAGTGGAGACCCAGTACTTC

D gene: TRBD1
V gene: TRBV7-9
clone size: few
J gene: TRBJ2-7
CDR3 protein: CASSSTGQGMGEQYF
CDR3 DNA: TGTGCCAGCAGCTCCACGGGACAGGGTATGGGAGAGCAGTACTTC

D gene: NA
V gene: TRBV4-1
clone size: NA
J gene: TRBJ1-6
CDR3 protein: CASSFRDTDNSPLHF
CDR3 DNA: TGCGCCAGCAGCTTCCGGGACACCGATAATTCACCCCTCCACTTT

D gene: NA
V gene: TRBV6-1
clone size: NA
J gene: TRBJ2-3
CDR3 protein: CATSDEPGSTDTQYF
CDR3 DNA: TGTGCCACCAGTGATGAGCCAGGGAGCACAGATACGCAGTATTTT

D gene: NA
V gene: TRBV13
clone size: NA
J gene: TRBJ2-3
CDR3 protein: CASSLQGDGDTQYF
CDR3 DNA: TGTGCCAGCAGCTTACAAGGGGATGGAGATACGCAGTATTTT